Listed here are 29 T cell receptor beta chains from one sample, sequenced in a study of cytomegalovirus exposure and HLA in healthy donors. Amplification used 60 Vbeta primers and 13 Jbeta primers. TCRdb's copy holds only in-frame clones and misses some; the assay was immunoSEQ multiplex PCR. The profile covers tens of thousands of clones, with roughly two thirds appearing a single time and 4% to 5% taken by the ten largest. Source material: PBMCs. The receptors were sampled from a man aged 60 to 69 in good health and CMV-seropositive.

This clone appeared a few times. The chain links TRBV4-2 to TRBJ2-3; TRBD2 matches at 8 bases. Trimming at V came to 1 base and at J to 2 bases, leaving 5 bases not matched to a gene. Germline lookup yields CDR1 LGHNA and CDR2 YNFKEQ. The CDR3 sequence is 16 residues long. The CDR3 here is CASSQGAGGYTDTQYF. CDR3 bases: TGTGCCAGCAGCCAAGGGGCGGGAGGCTACACAGATACGCAGTATTTT.

The CDR3 loop reads CASSHELGEGYGYTF. In DNA, the CDR3 is TGTGCCAGCAGCCACGAGTTAGGGGAGGGCTATGGCTACACCTTC. This chain links TRBV7-9 with TRBJ1-2, with D maybe TRBD1 (5 bases). The V and J ends lost 5 bases and 4 bases respectively, with 17 bases between them. This CDR3 has 15 amino acids. The germline V gene has CDR1 SEHNR and CDR2 FQNEAQ (reference sequence).

This sequence joins TRBV11-2 and TRBJ1-4, with 8 bases lining up with TRBD1. From germline, CDR1 is SGHAT and CDR2 FQNNGV. The ends lost 4 bases at V and 8 bases at J; junction bases unmatched: 9. The CDR3 runs 15 residues. CDR3 region: CASSSPARGREKLFF. In nucleotides, the CDR3 is TGTGCCAGCAGCTCACCCGCCAGGGGGCGGGAAAAACTGTTTTTT.

Only one count was recorded for this clone. The chain is built from TRBV5-1 and TRBJ2-7, with a possible D match to TRBD2 (5 bases). Per the germline V gene, CDR1 is SGHRS and CDR2 is YFSETQ. The length of the CDR3 is 16 residues. The germline V and J ends were trimmed by 2 bases and 5 bases, with 20 bases remaining between them. The CDR3 DNA is TGCGCCAGCAGCTTAAATCCCAGCGGTGGTTTCAACGAGCAGTACTTC. This codes for CASSLNPSGGFNEQYF.

CDR3 coding DNA: TGTGCCAGTAGTATACTGGGGCCGCATCAGCCCCAGCATTTT. This codes for CASSILGPHQPQHF. The chain links TRBV19 to TRBJ1-5; TRBD1 is a possible D gene (5 bases). The V gene lost 2 bases and the J gene lost 5 bases, with 10 bases spanning the gap. This CDR3 has 14 amino acids. The V gene's germline CDR1 is LNHDA and CDR2 SQIVND (reference sequence).

The J gene is TRBJ2-6, the V gene TRBV7-2, with D uncertain. Germline V gene lookup returns CDR1 SGHTA and CDR2 FQGNSA. Trimming took off 5 bases at V and 0 bases at J, with 14 bases between the two ends. The CDR3 runs 17 residues. CDR3 DNA: TGTGCCAGCAGCCTTGTGGGCCAGGTCTCTGGGGCCAACGTCCTGACTTTC. It translates to CASSLVGQVSGANVLTF.

This rearrangement joins TRBV2 to TRBJ2-2, with 11 bases identical to TRBD1. Germline CDR1 and CDR2: SNHLY and FYNNEI. The CDR3 is made up of 17 amino acids. With V trimmed by 7 bases and J by 0 bases, 7 bases remained unmatched. CDR3: CASMGTGGLSNTGELFF. CDR3 nucleotides: TGTGCCAGCATGGGGACAGGGGGTTTATCGAACACCGGGGAGCTGTTTTTT.

In its sample, this clone was seen once. J is TRBJ2-7 and V is TRBV7-6; the match to TRBD2 covers 7 bases. With 0 bases clipped from V and 0 bases from J, the junction kept 11 bases outside the gene matches. CDR1 is SGHVS and CDR2 is FNYEAQ in the germline V gene. The CDR3 totals 18 residues. The CDR3 sequence: CASSLAGGKLSGSYEQYF. CDR3 nucleotide sequence: TGTGCCAGCAGCTTAGCGGGGGGGAAGCTATCAGGCTCCTACGAGCAGTACTTC.

The chain joins TRBV19 to TRBJ2-1; 9 positions match TRBD1. V was pared by 3 bases and J by 5 bases, with 5 bases of the junction left unmatched. The CDR3 loop spans 15 amino acids. The germline gives CDR1 LNHDA, CDR2 SQIVND (reference sequence). This CDR3 reads CASSIGTGRHNEQFF. The CDR3 coding sequence is TGTGCCAGTAGTATTGGGACAGGGAGGCACAATGAGCAGTTCTTC.

The V gene is TRBV19, the J gene TRBJ1-3; no firm D call. Germline CDR1 is LNHDA and CDR2 is SQIVND (reference sequence). The CDR3 has 14 residues. Trimming took off 10 bases at V and 2 bases at J, with 15 bases between the two ends. The DNA of the CDR3 is TGTGCCACGGCCCTTCTGGGCGCTGGAAACACCATATATTTT. It translates to CATALLGAGNTIYF.

The count of this clone is one. This chain connects TRBV5-4 to TRBJ1-4; D uncertain. Germline-derived CDR1 and CDR2 are SGHNT and YYREEE (reference sequence). The CDR3 sequence is 18 residues long. Trimming shortened V by 6 bases and J by 3 bases, and 24 bases separated the two germline ends. The CDR3 DNA sequence: TGTGCCAGCACCACTTATGGGGAGTCCTTGGGATCTAATGAAAAACTGTTTTTT. Translated: CASTTYGESLGSNEKLFF.

This clone was recorded a few times. The V call is TRBV7-9, the J call TRBJ2-1; TRBD1 aligns across 10 bases. This CDR3 spans 13 amino acids. The germline CDR1 and CDR2 sequences are SEHNR and FQNEAQ (reference sequence). The DNA for the CDR3 is TGTACCGAGGGGACAGGGGCCTACAATGAGCAGTTCTTC. Protein sequence: CTEGTGAYNEQFF. Full variable domain (missing parts from reference TRBV7-9 and TRBJ2-1): DTGVSQNPRHKITKRGQNVTFRCDPISEHNRLYWYRQTLGQGPEFLTYFQNEAQLEKSRLLSDRFSAERPKGSFSTLEIQRTEQGDSAMYLCTEGTGAYNEQFFGPGTRLTVL.

This clone was counted between two and nine times. The chain links TRBV28 to TRBJ1-2, with TRBD1 as a possible D gene (5 bases). Trimming pared 5 bases from V and 4 bases from J, leaving 14 bases between. Looked up from germline, CDR1 is MDHEN and CDR2 is SYDVKM. CDR3 size: 14 residues. Here the CDR3 reads CASSPRRGTYGYTF. The CDR3 DNA reads TGTGCCAGCAGTCCGCGCCGGGGGACCTATGGCTACACCTTC.

This clone came up a few times. V and J are TRBV4-3 and TRBJ1-1, with D maybe TRBD1 (5 bases). The CDR3 has 14 residues. Germline CDR1 reads LGHNA; CDR2 reads YSLEER. Trimming shortened V by 2 bases and J by 1 base, and 8 bases separated the two germline ends. This chain's CDR3 is CASSQQTANTEAFF. In DNA, the CDR3 is TGCGCCAGCAGCCAACAGACAGCGAACACTGAAGCTTTCTTT.

V gene TRBV4-2 combines with J gene TRBJ1-6, with D possibly being TRBD1 (6 bases). The CDR3 has 16 residues. V shed 4 bases and J shed 6 bases, with 16 bases lying between them. Germline-derived CDR1 and CDR2 are LGHNA and YNFKEQ. CDR3 sequence: CASSLGGDTGNSPLHF. The DNA for the CDR3 is TGTGCCAGCAGCCTAGGGGGGGATACAGGTAATTCACCCCTCCACTTT.

The chain combines TRBV7-9 with TRBJ2-7, with D possibly being TRBD1 (5 bases). V was shortened by 1 base and J by 2 bases, with 9 bases between the two germline ends. The CDR3 consists of 14 residues. CDR1 SEHNR and CDR2 FQNEAQ come from the germline V gene (reference sequence). The CDR3 spells CASSLVGVAYEQYF. The CDR3 DNA sequence: TGTGCCAGCAGCTTAGTAGGGGTCGCCTACGAGCAGTACTTC. The whole variable domain, remainder taken from reference TRBV7-9 and TRBJ2-7, is DTGVSQNPRHKITKRGQNVTFRCDPISEHNRLYWYRQTLGQGPEFLTYFQNEAQLEKSRLLSDRFSAERPKGSFSTLEIQRTEQGDSAMYLCASSLVGVAYEQYFGPGTRLTVT.

The DNA of the CDR3 is TGCGCCAGCAGCAGGGGGACAGGGGTTTCAGAGACCCAGTACTTC. The encoded protein is CASSRGTGVSETQYF. This rearrangement joins TRBV5-1 to TRBJ2-5; 10 positions match TRBD1. V trimming: 4 bases; J trimming: 4 bases; junction bases outside the gene matches: 7. The CDR3 has 15 amino acids. Germline V gives CDR1 SGHRS, CDR2 YFSETQ.

Comment on this clone: One end of the junction is discordant with germline, which a read error may explain. The V and J genes are TRBV7-9 and TRBJ1-2, with D possibly being TRBD1 (5 bases). CDR1 and CDR2 from the germline V gene are SEHNR and FQNEAQ (reference sequence). This CDR3 contains 16 residues. The CDR3 DNA is TGTTCCAGCAGCTTACGTAGGGAGACACACGGGGGAGGCTACACCTTC. Residues: CSSSLRRETHGGGYTF.

The J gene is TRBJ1-2, the V gene TRBV4-3; no definite D call. CDR1 is LGHNA, CDR2 YSLEER, per germline. This CDR3 has 15 amino acids. V gave up 1 base and J gave up 4 bases, with 13 bases separating them. Written as DNA, the CDR3 is TGCGCCAGCAGCCAAGCAAGGGAGATCTTCTATGGCTACACCTTC. Protein: CASSQAREIFYGYTF.

The genes are TRBV7-2 and TRBJ2-3; weak D call: TRBD2 (6 bases). V was shortened by 3 bases and J by 2 bases, with 12 bases between the two germline ends. The CDR3 has 15 amino acids. Germline V CDR1 and CDR2: SGHTA, FQGNSA. CDR3 DNA: TGTGCCAGCAGCTTTACTGCGGGGCCCACAGATACGCAGTATTTT. Translation gives CASSFTAGPTDTQYF.

The chain is built from TRBV18 and TRBJ1-5; D is undetermined. The CDR3 is 14 residues long. The germline gives CDR1 KGHSH, CDR2 LQKENI. V gave up 2 bases and J gave up 4 bases, with 9 bases separating them. CDR3 nucleotide sequence: TGTGCCAGCTCACCAATCTCACTGAATCAGCCCCAGCATTTT. Residues: CASSPISLNQPQHF.

This chain uses TRBV7-9 with TRBJ2-2, with a tentative D call TRBD1 (6 bases). Germline CDR1 and CDR2: SEHNR and FQNEAQ (reference sequence). The CDR3 contains 15 residues. The germline V and J ends were trimmed by 3 bases and 6 bases, with 14 bases remaining between them. The CDR3 DNA sequence: TGTGCCAGCAGCTTCCGGGATGGGGGCTCCGGGGAGCTGTTTTTT. It codes for CASSFRDGGSGELFF.

This rearrangement joins TRBV30 to TRBJ1-1; no clear D gene. Germline V gives CDR1 GTSNPN, CDR2 SVGIG (reference sequence). The CDR3 loop spans 12 amino acids. Trimming pared 3 bases from V and 4 bases from J, leaving 9 bases between. CDR3 nucleotides: TGTGCCTGGAGCGTGAGTCGCACTGAAGCTTTCTTT. Its translation: CAWSVSRTEAFF.

Comment on this clone: This specimen includes other DNA sequences encoding the same CDR3. Written as DNA, the CDR3 is TGTGCCAGCAGCCCCCGACAGTTCTCTGGAAACACCATATATTTT. The encoded protein is CASSPRQFSGNTIYF. The V and J genes are TRBV14 and TRBJ1-3; possibly TRBD1 for D (5 bases). The CDR3 runs to 15 residues. Trimming took off 4 bases at V and 0 bases at J, with 10 bases between the two ends. CDR1 is SGHDN and CDR2 is FVKESK in the germline V gene.

The chain carries TRBV7-2 and TRBJ1-3, with D unclear. There are 14 residues in the CDR3. The V end lost 2 bases, the J end lost 0 bases, and 5 bases lay between the germline ends. Germline values: CDR1 SGHTA, CDR2 FQGNSA. CDR3 residues: CASSLFGSGNTIYF. The CDR3, as DNA: TGTGCCAGCAGCTTATTCGGCTCTGGAAACACCATATATTTT.

This clone was counted only a few times. The chain couples TRBV30 to TRBJ1-2; tentative D call: TRBD1 (6 bases). Looked up from germline, CDR1 is GTSNPN and CDR2 is SVGIG (reference sequence). Deletions cut 5 bases from V and 8 bases from J, with 15 bases between. CDR3 length equals 12 residues. The CDR3 nucleotides are TGTGCCTGGCAACCACTGGGGGCGGGCTACACCTTC. Encoded protein: CAWQPLGAGYTF.

The sample holds a few counts of this clone. This rearrangement joins TRBV6-4 to TRBJ2-6; 9 bases line up with TRBD1. The CDR3 is made up of 14 amino acids. J was trimmed by 4 bases and V by 8 bases; bases with no gene match: 3. Germline V gives CDR1 MRHNA, CDR2 SNTAGT. CDR3 nucleotides: TGTGCCAGCGGACAGGGGTCCGGGGCCAACGTCCTGACTTTC. This translates into CASGQGSGANVLTF.

This clone has only one observation. The V call is TRBV25-1, the J call TRBJ2-5; 7 nucleotides agree with TRBD2. Germline lookup yields CDR1 MGHDK and CDR2 SYGVNS. The CDR3 has 18 amino acids. V lost 1 base and J lost 3; bases outside the gene matches: 14. CDR3 nucleotides: TGTGCCAGCAGTGAATTCCCCCTTCTAGCGGACCGCGAAGAGACCCAGTACTTC. Translation gives CASSEFPLLADREETQYF.

This clone was picked up a small number of times. The chain is built from TRBV4-3 and TRBJ1-2; D may be TRBD1 (6 bases). Trimming cost V 0 bases and J 2 bases, with 10 bases left between them. Germline CDR1 is LGHNA and CDR2 is YSLEER. The CDR3 sequence is 15 residues long. The CDR3 loop is CASSQEGGPNYGYTF. CDR3 DNA sequence: TGCGCCAGCAGCCAAGAAGGGGGACCAAACTATGGCTACACCTTC.